This T cell receptor beta chain derives from a study of blood T cell repertoires in COVID-19. The wider study: Italy, Spain and the United States were the sources of the convalescent and acute COVID-19 samples.

Method: immunoSEQ multiplex PCR; TCRdb's copy keeps in-frame clones and lacks some. This table has around 84,000 clones, around 88% appearing once. V lost 4 bases and J 0 bases, leaving 7 bases between the germline ends. Germline lookup yields CDR1 MNHEY and CDR2 SVGAGI. The CDR3 contains 13 residues. The receptor was isolated from a man at least 80 years old with active or convalescent COVID-19. Input material: peripheral blood. The chain is built from TRBV6-5 and TRBJ2-7, with a tentative D call TRBD1 (5 bases). CDR3 sequence reads: CASSWGSSYEQYF. The CDR3, as DNA: TGTGCCAGCAGTTGGGGCAGCTCCTACGAGCAGTACTTC.